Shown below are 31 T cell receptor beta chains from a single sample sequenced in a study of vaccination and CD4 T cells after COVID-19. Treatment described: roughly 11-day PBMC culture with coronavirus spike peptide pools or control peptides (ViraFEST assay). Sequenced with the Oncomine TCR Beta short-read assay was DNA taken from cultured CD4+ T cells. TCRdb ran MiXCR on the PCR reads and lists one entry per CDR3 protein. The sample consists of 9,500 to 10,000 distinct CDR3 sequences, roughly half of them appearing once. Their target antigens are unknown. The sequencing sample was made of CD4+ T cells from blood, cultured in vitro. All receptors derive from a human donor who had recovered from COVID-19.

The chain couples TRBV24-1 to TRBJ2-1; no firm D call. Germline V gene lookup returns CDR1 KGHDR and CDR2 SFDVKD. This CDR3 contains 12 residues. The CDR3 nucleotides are TGTGCTTATCGCTTCTTTTACAATGAGCAGTTCTTC. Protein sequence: CAYRFFYNEQFF.

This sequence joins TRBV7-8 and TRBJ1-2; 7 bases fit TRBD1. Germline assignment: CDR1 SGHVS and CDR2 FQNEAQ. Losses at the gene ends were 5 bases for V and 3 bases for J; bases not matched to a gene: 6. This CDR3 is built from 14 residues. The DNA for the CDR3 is TGTGCCAGCAGCAAAGAAACAGGGGACTATGGCTACACCTTC. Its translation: CASSKETGDYGYTF. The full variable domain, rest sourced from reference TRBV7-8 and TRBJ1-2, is GAGVSQSPRYKVAKRGQDVALRCDPISGHVSLFWYQQALGQGPEFLTYFQNEAQLDKSGLPSDRFFAERPEGSVSTLKIQRTQQEDSAVYLCASSKETGDYGYTFGSGTRLTVV.

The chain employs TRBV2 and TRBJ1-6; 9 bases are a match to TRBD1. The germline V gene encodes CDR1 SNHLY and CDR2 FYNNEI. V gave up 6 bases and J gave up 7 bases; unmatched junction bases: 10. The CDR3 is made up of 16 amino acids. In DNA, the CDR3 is TGTGCCAGCAGCGCAAACCCGGACAGGGGCAATTCACCCCTCCACTTT. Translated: CASSANPDRGNSPLHF.

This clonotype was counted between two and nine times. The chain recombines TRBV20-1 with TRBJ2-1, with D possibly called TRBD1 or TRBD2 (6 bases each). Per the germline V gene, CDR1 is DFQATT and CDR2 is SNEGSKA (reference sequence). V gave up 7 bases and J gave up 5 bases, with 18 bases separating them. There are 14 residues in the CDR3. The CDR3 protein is CSGLTGGVNNEQFF. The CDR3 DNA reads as TGCAGTGGGCTGACAGGAGGGGTCAACAATGAGCAGTTCTTC.

CDR3 sequence: CSARDTGYSYNEQFF. In nucleotides, the CDR3 is TGCAGTGCTAGAGATACGGGCTACTCCTACAATGAGCAGTTCTTC. This rearrangement joins TRBV20-1 to TRBJ2-1, with D unclear. Trimming took 0 bases from V and 0 from J, leaving 9 bases between them. The germline gives CDR1 DFQATT, CDR2 SNEGSKA (reference sequence). The CDR3 is made up of 15 amino acids.

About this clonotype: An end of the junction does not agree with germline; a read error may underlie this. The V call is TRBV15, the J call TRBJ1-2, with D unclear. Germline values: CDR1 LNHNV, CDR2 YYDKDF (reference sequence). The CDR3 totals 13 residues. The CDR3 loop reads CATSGERAWGRLF. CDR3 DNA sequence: TGTGCCACCAGCGGGGAGCGTGCATGGGGTCGTCTCTTC.

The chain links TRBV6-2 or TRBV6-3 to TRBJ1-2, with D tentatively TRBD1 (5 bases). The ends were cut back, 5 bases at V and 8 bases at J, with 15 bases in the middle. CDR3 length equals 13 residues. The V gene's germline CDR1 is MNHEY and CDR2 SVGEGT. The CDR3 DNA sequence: TGTGCCAGCAGTGACGGGACCGTCTTAGGCTACACCTTC. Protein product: CASSDGTVLGYTF.

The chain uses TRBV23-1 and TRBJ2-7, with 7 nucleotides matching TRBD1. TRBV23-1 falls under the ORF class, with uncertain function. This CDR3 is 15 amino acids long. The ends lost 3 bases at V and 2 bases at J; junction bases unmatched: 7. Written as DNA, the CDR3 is TGCGCCAGCAGTCACAGACTGGGACAGCCCTACGAGCAGTACTTC. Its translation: CASSHRLGQPYEQYF.

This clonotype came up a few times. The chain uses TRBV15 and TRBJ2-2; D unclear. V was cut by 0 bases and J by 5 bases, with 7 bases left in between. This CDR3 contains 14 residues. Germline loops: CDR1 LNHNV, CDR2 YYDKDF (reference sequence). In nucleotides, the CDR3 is TGTGCCACCAGCAGAGAACTGGCGACCGGGGAGCTGTTTTTT. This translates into CATSRELATGELFF.

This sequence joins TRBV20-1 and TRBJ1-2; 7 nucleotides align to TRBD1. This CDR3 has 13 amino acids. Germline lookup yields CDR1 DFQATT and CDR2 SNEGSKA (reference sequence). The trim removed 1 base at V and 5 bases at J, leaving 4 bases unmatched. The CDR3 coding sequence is TGCAGTGCTAGAGCAACAGGGGAGTATGGCTACACCTTC. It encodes CSARATGEYGYTF.

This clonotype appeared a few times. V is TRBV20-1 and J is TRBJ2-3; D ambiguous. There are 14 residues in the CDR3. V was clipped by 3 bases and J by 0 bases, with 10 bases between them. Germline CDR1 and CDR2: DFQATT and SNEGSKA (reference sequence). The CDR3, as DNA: TGCAGTGCTAGGCCCTTTGTTAGCACAGATACGCAGTATTTT. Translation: CSARPFVSTDTQYF.

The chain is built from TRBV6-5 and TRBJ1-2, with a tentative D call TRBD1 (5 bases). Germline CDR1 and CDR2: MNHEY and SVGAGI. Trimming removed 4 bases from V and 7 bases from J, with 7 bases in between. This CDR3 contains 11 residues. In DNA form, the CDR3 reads TGTGCCAGCAGTTCCAGGGTTGGCTACACCTTC. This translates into CASSSRVGYTF.

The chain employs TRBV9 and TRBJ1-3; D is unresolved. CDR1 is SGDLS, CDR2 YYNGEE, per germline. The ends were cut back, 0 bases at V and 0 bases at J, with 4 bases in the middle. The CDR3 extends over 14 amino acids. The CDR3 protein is CASSVGPSGNTIYF. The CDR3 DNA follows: TGTGCCAGCAGCGTAGGGCCCTCTGGAAACACCATATATTTT.

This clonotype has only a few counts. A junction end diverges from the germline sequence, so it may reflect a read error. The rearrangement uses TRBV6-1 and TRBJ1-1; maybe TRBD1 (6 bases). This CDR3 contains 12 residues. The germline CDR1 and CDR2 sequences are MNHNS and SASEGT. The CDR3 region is CASGEGGRAAFF. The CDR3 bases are TGTGCCAGCGGTGAGGGGGGGCGGGCAGCTTTCTTT.

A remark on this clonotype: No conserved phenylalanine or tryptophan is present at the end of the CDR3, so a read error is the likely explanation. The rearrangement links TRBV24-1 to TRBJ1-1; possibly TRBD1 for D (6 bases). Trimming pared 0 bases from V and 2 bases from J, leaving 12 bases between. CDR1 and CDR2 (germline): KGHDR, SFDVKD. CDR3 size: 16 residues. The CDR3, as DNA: TGTGCCACCAGTGATTTGGCCCTCGGGACAAACACTGAAGCTTTCTCT. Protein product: CATSDLALGTNTEAFS.

The CDR3, as DNA: TGCAGTGCTAGCCAATCCCAGACAGACCCTAACTATGGCTACACCTTC. This codes for CSASQSQTDPNYGYTF. This rearrangement joins TRBV20-1 to TRBJ1-2; TRBD1 might be the D (5 bases). The CDR3 length is 16 residues. Trimming stripped 3 bases from V and 0 bases from J, with 17 bases between. Germline CDR1 reads DFQATT; CDR2 reads SNEGSKA (reference sequence).

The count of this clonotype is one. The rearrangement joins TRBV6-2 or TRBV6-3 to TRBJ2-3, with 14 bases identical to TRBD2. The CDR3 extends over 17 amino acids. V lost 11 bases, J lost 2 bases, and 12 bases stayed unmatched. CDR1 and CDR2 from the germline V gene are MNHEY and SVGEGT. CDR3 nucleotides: TGTGCCGGCCCCCGACTAGCGGGGGGGCCGGACACAGATACGCAGTATTTT. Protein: CAGPRLAGGPDTDTQYF.

The CDR3 DNA follows: TGTGCCAGCAGTGTATCAGGACTATATGTAGACAATGAGCAGTTCTTC. Encoded protein: CASSVSGLYVDNEQFF. J is TRBJ2-1 and V is TRBV6-1, with D possibly TRBD2 on 6 matching bases. V dropped 4 bases and J dropped 5 bases, with 18 bases sitting between them. Germline CDR1 MNHNS, CDR2 SASEGT. This CDR3 spans 16 amino acids.

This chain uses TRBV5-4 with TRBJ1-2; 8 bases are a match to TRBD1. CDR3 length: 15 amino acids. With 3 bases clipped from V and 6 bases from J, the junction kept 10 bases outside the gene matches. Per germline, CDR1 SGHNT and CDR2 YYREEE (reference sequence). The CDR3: CASSSTAGGGDGYTF. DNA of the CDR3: TGTGCCAGCAGCTCCACAGCAGGGGGCGGGGATGGCTACACCTTC.

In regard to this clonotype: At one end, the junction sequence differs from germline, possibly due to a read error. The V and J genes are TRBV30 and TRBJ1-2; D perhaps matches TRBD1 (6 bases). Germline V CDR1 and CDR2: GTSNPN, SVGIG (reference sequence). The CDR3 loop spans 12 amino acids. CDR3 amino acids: CAWSGRGNGHTF. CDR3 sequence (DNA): TGTGCCTGGAGTGGTAGGGGGAATGGCCACACCTTC.

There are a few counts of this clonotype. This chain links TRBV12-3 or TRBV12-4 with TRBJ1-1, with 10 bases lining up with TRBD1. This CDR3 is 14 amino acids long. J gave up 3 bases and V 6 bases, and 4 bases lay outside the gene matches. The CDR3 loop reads CASRRTGGYTEAFF. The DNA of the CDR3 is TGTGCCAGCAGACGGACAGGGGGGTACACTGAAGCTTTCTTT.

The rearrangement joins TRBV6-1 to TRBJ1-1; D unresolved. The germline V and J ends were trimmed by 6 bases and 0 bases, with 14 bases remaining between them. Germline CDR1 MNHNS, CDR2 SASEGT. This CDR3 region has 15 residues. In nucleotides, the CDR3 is TGTGCCAGCAGGCCTCTGATTATAATGAACACTGAAGCTTTCTTT. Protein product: CASRPLIIMNTEAFF.

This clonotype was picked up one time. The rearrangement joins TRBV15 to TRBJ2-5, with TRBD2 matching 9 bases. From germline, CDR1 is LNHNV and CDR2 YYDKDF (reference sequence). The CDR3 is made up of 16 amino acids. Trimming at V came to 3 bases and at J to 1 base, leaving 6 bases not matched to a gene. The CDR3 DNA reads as TGTGCCACCAGCAGGGGGGGTAGCGGGGGCCAAGAGACCCAGTACTTC. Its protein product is CATSRGGSGGQETQYF.

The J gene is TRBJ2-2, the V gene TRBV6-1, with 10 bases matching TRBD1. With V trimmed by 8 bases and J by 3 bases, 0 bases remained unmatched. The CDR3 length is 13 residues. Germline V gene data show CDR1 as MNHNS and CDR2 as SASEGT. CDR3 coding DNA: TGTGCCAGCGGGACAGGGGACACCGGGGAGCTGTTTTTT. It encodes CASGTGDTGELFF.

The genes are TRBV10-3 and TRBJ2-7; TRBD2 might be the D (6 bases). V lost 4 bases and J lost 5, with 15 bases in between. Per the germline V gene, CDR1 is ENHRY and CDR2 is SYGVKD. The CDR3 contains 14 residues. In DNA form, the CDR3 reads TGTGCCATCAGTGCCCCTCGTAGCGGAGACGAGCAGTACTTC. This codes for CAISAPRSGDEQYF.

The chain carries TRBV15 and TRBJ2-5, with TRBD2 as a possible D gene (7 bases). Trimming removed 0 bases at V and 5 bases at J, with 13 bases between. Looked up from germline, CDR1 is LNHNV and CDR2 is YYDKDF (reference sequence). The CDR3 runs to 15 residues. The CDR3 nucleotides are TGTGCCACCAGCAGAGATATAGGGGGGGAGGAGACCCAGTACTTC. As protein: CATSRDIGGEETQYF.

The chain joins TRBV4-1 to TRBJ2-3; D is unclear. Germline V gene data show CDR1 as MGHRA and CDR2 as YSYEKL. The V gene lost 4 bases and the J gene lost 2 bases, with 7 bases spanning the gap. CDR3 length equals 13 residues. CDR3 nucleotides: TGCGCCAGCAGCCCCAATCCCACAGATACGCAGTATTTT. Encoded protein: CASSPNPTDTQYF.

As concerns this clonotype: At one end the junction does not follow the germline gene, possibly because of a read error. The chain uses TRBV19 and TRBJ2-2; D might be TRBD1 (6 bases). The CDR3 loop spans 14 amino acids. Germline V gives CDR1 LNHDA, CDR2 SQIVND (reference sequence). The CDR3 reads CATKNRENSGELFF. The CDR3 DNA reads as TGTGCCACCAAAAACAGGGAGAACTCCGGGGAGCTGTTTTTT. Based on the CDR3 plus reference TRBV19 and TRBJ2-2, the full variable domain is DGGITQSPKYLFRKEGQNVTLSCEQNLNHDAMYWYRQDPGQGLRLIYYSQIVNDFQKGDIAEGYSVSREKKESFPLTVTSAQKNPTAFYLCATKNRENSGELFFGEGSRLTVL.

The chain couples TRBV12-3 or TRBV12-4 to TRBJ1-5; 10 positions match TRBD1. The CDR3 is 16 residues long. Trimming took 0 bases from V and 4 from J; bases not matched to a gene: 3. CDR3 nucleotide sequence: TGTGCCAGCAGTTTAGCGGGGACAGGGGCTAATCAGCCCCAGCATTTT. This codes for CASSLAGTGANQPQHF.

For the CDR3, the DNA is TGCGCCAGCAGCCGGATTAGTCCGACTAATGAGCAGTTCTTC. Residues: CASSRISPTNEQFF. This rearrangement joins TRBV5-1 to TRBJ2-1; D is unclear. Trimming left V 4 bases short and J 7 bases short, with 15 bases between. This CDR3 comprises 14 residues. The germline V gene has CDR1 SGHRS and CDR2 YFSETQ. The entire variable domain, with the rest obtained from reference TRBV5-1 and TRBJ2-1, is as follows: KAGVTQTPRYLIKTRGQQVTLSCSPISGHRSVSWYQQTPGQGLQFLFEYFSETQRNKGNFPGRFSGRQFSNSRSEMNVSTLELGDSALYLCASSRISPTNEQFFGPGTRLTVL.

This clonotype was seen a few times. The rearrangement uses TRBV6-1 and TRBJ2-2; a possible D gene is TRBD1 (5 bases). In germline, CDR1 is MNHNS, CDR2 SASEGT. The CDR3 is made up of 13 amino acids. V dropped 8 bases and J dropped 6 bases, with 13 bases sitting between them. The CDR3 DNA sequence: TGTGCCAGCGGAACCAGGGCGGCCGGGGAGCTGTTTTTT. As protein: CASGTRAAGELFF.